These T cell receptor beta chains were read from a single sample in a study of PD-1 blockade in classical Hodgkin lymphoma. Using immunoSEQ multiplex PCR, the repertoire was profiled, and TCRdb retains in-frame clones only, with some absent. Of roughly 41,000 clones in the sample, roughly 70% were seen once. Specimen: peripheral blood mononuclear cells (PBMCs), collected at baseline. The origin of the receptors is a human donor with classical Hodgkin lymphoma. The CDR3 runs from the conserved cysteine through the conserved F or W. A D gene is named only where the DNA matches it firmly. Clone size is given for some rows only: seen once, a few or many times, or a class if the clone is expanded.

j_gene: TRBJ2-3
d_gene: NA
v_gene: TRBV9
abundance: NA
CDR3aa: CASSVGPGGGSDTQYF

j_gene: TRBJ2-7
d_gene: TRBD1
v_gene: TRBV7-9
abundance: NA
CDR3aa: CASSSTRTGGVTSEYF

j_gene: TRBJ2-1
d_gene: TRBD2
v_gene: TRBV6-5
abundance: few
CDR3aa: CASSPGLAVGNEQFF

j_gene: TRBJ2-7
d_gene: NA
v_gene: TRBV28
abundance: once
CDR3aa: CASSLPGLRLKYF

j_gene: TRBJ2-1
d_gene: NA
v_gene: TRBV19
abundance: few
CDR3aa: CASSVPSWPEQFF

j_gene: TRBJ2-7
d_gene: NA
v_gene: TRBV18
abundance: NA
CDR3aa: CASSPDPAGYEQYF

j_gene: TRBJ1-4
d_gene: TRBD1
v_gene: TRBV28
abundance: NA
CDR3aa: CASSLERGPLEKLFF

j_gene: TRBJ1-2
d_gene: NA
v_gene: TRBV19
abundance: NA
CDR3aa: CASSPDALDRYGYTF

j_gene: TRBJ2-4
d_gene: NA
v_gene: TRBV5-5
abundance: NA
CDR3aa: CASSSEWAKNIQYF

j_gene: TRBJ2-7
d_gene: TRBD1
v_gene: TRBV14
abundance: once
CDR3aa: CASSLTGVSYEQYF

j_gene: TRBJ1-3
d_gene: NA
v_gene: TRBV6-6
abundance: NA
CDR3aa: CASSYRSGNTIYF

j_gene: TRBJ2-3
d_gene: NA
v_gene: TRBV7-2
abundance: few
CDR3aa: CASRGPTTDTQYF

j_gene: TRBJ2-6
d_gene: TRBD1
v_gene: TRBV28
abundance: NA
CDR3aa: CASSPTGVGANVLTF

j_gene: TRBJ1-2
d_gene: NA
v_gene: TRBV28
abundance: once
CDR3aa: CASSLGGGHTF

j_gene: TRBJ2-4
d_gene: NA
v_gene: TRBV7-9
abundance: NA
CDR3aa: CASSSLGEDKNIQYF

j_gene: TRBJ2-2
d_gene: TRBD2
v_gene: TRBV30
abundance: NA
CDR3aa: CAWSVASGSWTGELFF

j_gene: TRBJ2-1
d_gene: TRBD1
v_gene: TRBV2
abundance: NA
CDR3aa: CASTPDREDDEQFF

j_gene: TRBJ2-3
d_gene: TRBD2
v_gene: TRBV7-7
abundance: few
CDR3aa: CASSLGSGTSTDTQYF

j_gene: TRBJ2-7
d_gene: TRBD2
v_gene: TRBV7-8
abundance: NA
CDR3aa: CASSPYRVPGGYEQYF

j_gene: TRBJ2-1
d_gene: NA
v_gene: TRBV28
abundance: NA
CDR3aa: CASRESYNEQFF

j_gene: TRBJ1-5
d_gene: NA
v_gene: TRBV30
abundance: NA
CDR3aa: CAWSLGQGVQPQHF

j_gene: TRBJ2-1
d_gene: NA
v_gene: TRBV28
abundance: NA
CDR3aa: CASNEPPREGRQFF

j_gene: TRBJ1-2
d_gene: TRBD1
v_gene: TRBV6-5
abundance: NA
CDR3aa: CASSTGVANYGYTF

j_gene: TRBJ1-1
d_gene: NA
v_gene: TRBV6-5
abundance: NA
CDR3aa: CASSHPEDIYEAFF

j_gene: TRBJ1-2
d_gene: NA
v_gene: TRBV6-5
abundance: NA
CDR3aa: CAIWDALNYGYTF

j_gene: TRBJ2-1
d_gene: TRBD2
v_gene: TRBV7-6
abundance: NA
CDR3aa: CASSLTTSGYNEQFF

j_gene: TRBJ1-4
d_gene: NA
v_gene: TRBV18
abundance: NA
CDR3aa: CASSPLADNEKLFF

j_gene: TRBJ2-7
d_gene: NA
v_gene: TRBV7-3
abundance: NA
CDR3aa: CASSLFSLEYAQYF

j_gene: TRBJ2-7
d_gene: TRBD1
v_gene: TRBV7-2
abundance: NA
CDR3aa: CASSLRQGDRSYEQYF

j_gene: TRBJ2-2
d_gene: NA
v_gene: TRBV25-1
abundance: NA
CDR3aa: CASTGLAITGELFF

j_gene: TRBJ1-1
d_gene: NA
v_gene: TRBV6-5
abundance: NA
CDR3aa: CASSYVWGQNTEAFF

j_gene: TRBJ1-1
d_gene: NA
v_gene: TRBV7-2
abundance: NA
CDR3aa: CASSPALNTEAFF

j_gene: TRBJ2-3
d_gene: NA
v_gene: TRBV18
abundance: NA
CDR3aa: CASSSLQGSSTDTQYF

j_gene: TRBJ1-3
d_gene: NA
v_gene: TRBV18
abundance: NA
CDR3aa: CASSPNLRGNTIYF

j_gene: TRBJ1-6
d_gene: TRBD1
v_gene: TRBV19
abundance: NA
CDR3aa: CATKDRGEYNSPLHF

j_gene: TRBJ1-6
d_gene: NA
v_gene: TRBV9
abundance: NA
CDR3aa: CASSVSYNSPLHF

j_gene: TRBJ2-6
d_gene: NA
v_gene: TRBV18
abundance: NA
CDR3aa: CASSPLNDGRSGANVLTF

j_gene: TRBJ1-1
d_gene: NA
v_gene: TRBV7-2
abundance: NA
CDR3aa: CASSRNTEAFF

j_gene: TRBJ1-3
d_gene: TRBD1
v_gene: TRBV29-1
abundance: NA
CDR3aa: CSVILVGGPGNTIYF

j_gene: TRBJ2-1
d_gene: NA
v_gene: TRBV19
abundance: medium-sized
CDR3aa: CASSPIVEHNEQFF

j_gene: TRBJ2-2
d_gene: NA
v_gene: TRBV18
abundance: NA
CDR3aa: CASSPRLGTNTGELFF

j_gene: TRBJ1-6
d_gene: TRBD1
v_gene: TRBV7-3
abundance: NA
CDR3aa: CASSLGTGGYSPLHF

j_gene: TRBJ2-7
d_gene: TRBD1
v_gene: TRBV27
abundance: NA
CDR3aa: CASSLSLVGTGPYEQYF

j_gene: TRBJ1-1
d_gene: NA
v_gene: TRBV6-5
abundance: NA
CDR3aa: CASSLRGYHTEAFF

j_gene: TRBJ1-1
d_gene: NA
v_gene: TRBV7-7
abundance: NA
CDR3aa: CASSLDPNTEAFF

j_gene: TRBJ1-3
d_gene: TRBD1
v_gene: TRBV19
abundance: NA
CDR3aa: CASRSRTGGVKLDTIYF

j_gene: TRBJ2-3
d_gene: TRBD2
v_gene: TRBV5-4
abundance: once
CDR3aa: CASSPLAGGATDTQYF

j_gene: TRBJ2-7
d_gene: TRBD2
v_gene: TRBV30
abundance: NA
CDR3aa: CAWSAPSGSSYEQYF

j_gene: TRBJ2-7
d_gene: NA
v_gene: TRBV5-6
abundance: NA
CDR3aa: CASSLGHEQYF

j_gene: TRBJ1-2
d_gene: TRBD1
v_gene: TRBV7-2
abundance: NA
CDR3aa: CASSSQGEVYGYTF

j_gene: TRBJ2-7
d_gene: TRBD1
v_gene: TRBV7-2
abundance: few
CDR3aa: CASRLDRGSYEQYF

j_gene: TRBJ2-2
d_gene: NA
v_gene: TRBV6-5
abundance: NA
CDR3aa: CASRPGQMNTGELFF

j_gene: TRBJ1-2
d_gene: TRBD1
v_gene: TRBV7-8
abundance: NA
CDR3aa: CASSLPGTGGGYTF

j_gene: TRBJ2-2
d_gene: NA
v_gene: TRBV28
abundance: once
CDR3aa: CASSYPTDTNTGELFF

j_gene: TRBJ2-7
d_gene: TRBD1
v_gene: TRBV2
abundance: few
CDR3aa: CASRRDRVIHEQYF

j_gene: TRBJ2-7
d_gene: NA
v_gene: TRBV6-1
abundance: few
CDR3aa: CASSHTGHSYEQYF